The 29 T cell receptor beta chains listed next were all sequenced from one sample in a study of blood T cell repertoires in COVID-19 (dated by TCRdb to 2018 to 2021). The library was generated by the immunoSEQ multiplex PCR assay. TCRdb obtained this table from immuneACCESS and retained in-frame rearrangements with V and J assigned. These tables miss some clones; where compared with another copy, unresolved V genes account for less than half of the shortfall, and the remainder is unexplained. For this sample there are 260,000 or so clones; 82% appear just once. The ten largest clonotypes hold about 4.5% of the sample. The specimen sequenced was peripheral blood. The receptor source for this set is a woman aged 70 to 79 with acute or convalescent COVID-19.

The chain has TRBV4-1 and TRBJ1-3; 7 positions agree with TRBD1. This CDR3 is built from 15 residues. Germline V gives CDR1 MGHRA, CDR2 YSYEKL. V lost 0 bases and J lost 4; bases outside the gene matches: 3. CDR3 DNA sequence: TGCGCCAGCAGCCAAGAAGACAGGGACGGAAACACCATATATTTT. It is translated as CASSQEDRDGNTIYF.

The sample holds one count of this clone. The V call is TRBV7-8, the J call TRBJ1-2, with a weak D call TRBD1 (5 bases). This CDR3 is built from 17 residues. V gave up 1 base and J gave up 2 bases, with 17 bases separating them. In germline, CDR1 is SGHVS, CDR2 FQNEAQ. Here the CDR3 DNA reads TGTGCCAGCAGCTTAGGGGGCATCGGGGGAACCAACTATGGCTACACCTTC. It encodes CASSLGGIGGTNYGYTF.

This sequence joins TRBV27 and TRBJ1-2; perhaps TRBD1 as D (5 bases). Trimming took off 4 bases at V and 1 base at J, with 13 bases between the two ends. CDR1 and CDR2 (germline): MNHEY, SMNVEV (reference sequence). The CDR3 extends over 15 amino acids. For the CDR3, the DNA is TGTGCCAGCAGTTCCCGGCAGGGAGGTAACTATGGCTACACCTTC. It specifies CASSSRQGGNYGYTF.

The rearrangement links TRBV6-2 or TRBV6-3 to TRBJ2-5, with D tentatively TRBD1 (5 bases). CDR1 and CDR2 from the germline V gene are MNHEY and SVGEGT. The CDR3 spans 15 residues. Trimming shortened V by 2 bases and J by 7 bases, and 17 bases separated the two germline ends. The DNA of the CDR3 is TGTGCCAGCAGTTACCAGGACACGTATATCGGGACCCAGTACTTC. It codes for CASSYQDTYIGTQYF.

J is TRBJ2-1 and V is TRBV7-8, with D perhaps matching TRBD2 (6 bases). The germline CDR1 and CDR2 sequences are SGHVS and FQNEAQ. CDR3 length: 15 residues. V lost 4 bases, J lost 3 bases, and 13 bases lay in between. CDR3 residues: CASSWGDSFYNEQFF. The CDR3 nucleotides are TGTGCCAGCAGCTGGGGGGACTCCTTCTACAATGAGCAGTTCTTC. Supplemented by reference TRBV7-8 and TRBJ2-1, the full variable domain reads GAGVSQSPRYKVAKRGQDVALRCDPISGHVSLFWYQQALGQGPEFLTYFQNEAQLDKSGLPSDRFFAERPEGSVSTLKIQRTQQEDSAVYLCASSWGDSFYNEQFFGPGTRLTVL.

This clone has only one observation. The rearrangement uses TRBV19 and TRBJ1-2; no clear D. The V end lost 5 bases, the J end lost 8 bases, and 15 bases lay between the germline ends. CDR1 and CDR2 (germline): LNHDA, SQIVND (reference sequence). The CDR3 covers 13 residues. This CDR3 reads CASSAPEGSGYTF. CDR3 DNA: TGTGCCAGTAGTGCGCCTGAGGGTAGCGGCTACACCTTC. The full variable domain, with the rest looked up from reference TRBV19 and TRBJ1-2, is DGGITQSPKYLFRKEGQNVTLSCEQNLNHDAMYWYRQDPGQGLRLIYYSQIVNDFQKGDIAEGYSVSREKKESFPLTVTSAQKNPTAFYLCASSAPEGSGYTFGSGTRLTVV.

V and J are TRBV3-1 (or the pseudogene TRBV3-2) and TRBJ1-5; maybe TRBD1 (5 bases). This CDR3 region has 15 residues. V was clipped by 1 base and J by 1 base, with 8 bases between them. Germline V lookup: CDR1 LGHDT, CDR2 YNNKEL (reference sequence). Written as DNA, the CDR3 is TGTGCCAGCAGCCAAGTCGCAGGGAGCAATCAGCCCCAGCATTTT. Its protein product is CASSQVAGSNQPQHF.

The chain uses TRBV19 and TRBJ1-5, with D possibly TRBD1 on 5 matching bases. V was shortened by 4 bases and J by 0 bases, with 13 bases between the two germline ends. Germline V gene sequence: CDR1 LNHDA, CDR2 SQIVND (reference sequence). The CDR3 is 16 residues long. Here the CDR3 reads CASSTRTGGSNQPQHF. The CDR3 bases are TGTGCCAGTAGTACAAGGACGGGGGGTAGCAATCAGCCCCAGCATTTT.

V is TRBV10-3 and J is TRBJ1-5; TRBD1 aligns across 8 bases. The junction had 6 bases not matched to a gene; V was cut back by 6 bases and J by 5 bases. The germline V gene encodes CDR1 ENHRY and CDR2 SYGVKD. CDR3 size: 14 residues. CDR3 loop: CAISHGQGDQPQHF. As DNA, the CDR3 is TGTGCCATCAGCCACGGACAGGGCGATCAGCCCCAGCATTTT.

The CDR3: CASSAGVRQNTEAFF. The CDR3 coding sequence is TGTGCCAGTAGTGCCGGGGTACGGCAGAACACTGAAGCTTTCTTT. This sequence joins TRBV19 and TRBJ1-1; D uncertain. The CDR3 covers 15 residues. V was trimmed by 5 bases and J by 1 base, leaving 14 bases between them. The germline V gene has CDR1 LNHDA and CDR2 SQIVND (reference sequence).

This clone was seen just once. This rearrangement joins TRBV20-1 to TRBJ1-4; D is unresolved. Germline V gene sequence: CDR1 DFQATT, CDR2 SNEGSKA (reference sequence). V lost 1 base and J lost 8, with 5 bases in between. This CDR3 has 11 residues. The CDR3 spells CSARVREKLFF. CDR3 bases: TGCAGTGCTAGAGTGAGAGAAAAACTGTTTTTT.

Turning to this clone: Other DNA sequences in the sample encode the same CDR3. The chain recombines TRBV4-3 with TRBJ2-1, with D unclear. Germline CDR1 LGHNA, CDR2 YSLEER. V lost 1 base and J lost 8, with 9 bases in between. The CDR3 is made up of 13 amino acids. The CDR3 region has the DNA TGCGCCAGCAGCCAAGTTGGCGGCGATGAGCAGTTCTTC. Protein: CASSQVGGDEQFF.

CDR3 in amino acids: CASSDGGNTGELFF. In nucleotides, the CDR3 is TGTGCCAGCAGCGACGGCGGTAACACCGGGGAGCTGTTTTTT. The chain recombines TRBV5-5 with TRBJ2-2; D remains ambiguous. Per the germline V gene, CDR1 is SGHKS and CDR2 is YYEKEE (reference sequence). The V and J ends lost 4 bases and 2 bases respectively, with 9 bases between them. This CDR3 has 14 residues.

CDR3 protein: CASSQVEGGNNSPLHF. The CDR3 DNA reads TGCGCCAGCAGCCAAGTGGAAGGGGGAAATAATTCACCCCTCCACTTT. This rearrangement joins TRBV4-1 to TRBJ1-6; tentatively, D is TRBD1 (6 bases). Germline lookup yields CDR1 MGHRA and CDR2 YSYEKL. V was clipped by 1 base and J by 5 bases, with 12 bases between them. This CDR3 comprises 16 residues.

The chain couples TRBV6-1 to TRBJ2-3, with 9 bases that match TRBD1. V was clipped by 4 bases and J by 3 bases; unmatched bases: 8. The CDR3 totals 16 residues. Germline CDR1 and CDR2: MNHNS and SASEGT. The CDR3 nucleotides read TGTGCCAGCAGTGGATTGGGACAGGGAACGACAGATACGCAGTATTTT. This gives the protein CASSGLGQGTTDTQYF.

The chain combines TRBV5-4 with TRBJ2-2, with 9 bases aligning to TRBD1. Trimming removed 4 bases from V and 4 bases from J; junction bases left unmatched: 11. This CDR3 has 17 amino acids. The germline CDR1 and CDR2 sequences are SGHNT and YYREEE (reference sequence). DNA of the CDR3: TGTGCCAGCAGCCTCCATAAAAAGACAGGGGGCACCGGGGAGCTGTTTTTT. Translating it yields CASSLHKKTGGTGELFF.

The chain employs TRBV3-1 (or the pseudogene TRBV3-2) and TRBJ1-1; 8 nucleotides match TRBD1. Germline CDR1 reads LGHDT; CDR2 reads YNNKEL (reference sequence). The CDR3 is 15 residues long. With 2 bases clipped from V and 4 bases from J, the junction kept 6 bases outside the gene matches. CDR3 sequence (DNA): TGTGCCAGCAGCCAACCTAGGACAGGGTTCACTGAAGCTTTCTTT. This translates into CASSQPRTGFTEAFF.

The V gene is TRBV6-1, the J gene TRBJ1-5, with D possibly being TRBD1 (5 bases). V was trimmed by 0 bases and J by 9 bases, leaving 21 bases between them. This CDR3 region has 17 residues. Germline CDR1 reads MNHNS; CDR2 reads SASEGT. The CDR3: CASSEARGAEWGRPQHF. CDR3 DNA: TGTGCCAGCAGTGAAGCGCGCGGGGCGGAGTGGGGTCGGCCCCAGCATTTT.

This clone was picked up a small number of times. V and J are TRBV28 and TRBJ1-2; 8 nucleotides match TRBD1. Germline values: CDR1 MDHEN, CDR2 SYDVKM. The V gene end was trimmed by 3 bases and the J gene end by 0 bases; junction bases not matched to a gene: 0. The CDR3 runs to 14 residues. CDR3 sequence reads: CASSLTGANYGYTF. Here the CDR3 DNA reads TGTGCCAGCAGTTTGACAGGGGCTAACTATGGCTACACCTTC.

The chain is built from TRBV30 and TRBJ2-5; 7 nucleotides line up with TRBD1. The junction had 0 bases not matched to a gene; V was cut back by 0 bases and J by 5 bases. The CDR3 has 12 residues. The germline CDR1 and CDR2 sequences are GTSNPN and SVGIG (reference sequence). The CDR3 here is CAWSVQGETQYF. The CDR3 region has the DNA TGTGCCTGGAGTGTACAGGGGGAGACCCAGTACTTC.

The chain links TRBV14 to TRBJ1-2; D is possibly TRBD1 (6 bases). V was trimmed by 4 bases and J by 6 bases, leaving 15 bases between them. The CDR3 totals 14 residues. Germline values: CDR1 SGHDN, CDR2 FVKESK. The CDR3 reads CASSPRQARDGYTF. CDR3 coding DNA: TGTGCCAGCAGCCCCCGACAGGCTAGGGATGGCTACACCTTC.

The CDR3: CASSLDLDTQYF. In nucleotides, the CDR3 is TGTGCCAGCAGCTTAGACTTAGATACGCAGTATTTT. V usage is TRBV7-9 and J usage is TRBJ2-3; no definite D call. Germline CDR1 is SEHNR and CDR2 is FQNEAQ (reference sequence). Deletions cut 1 base from V and 5 bases from J, with 4 bases between. This CDR3 comprises 12 residues.

This clone was detected only once. CDR3: CASSWAENQPQHF. CDR3 nucleotide sequence: TGTGCCAGCAGTTGGGCAGAGAATCAGCCCCAGCATTTT. The chain couples TRBV27 to TRBJ1-5, with D hard to call. V was pared by 4 bases and J by 4 bases, with 8 bases between. In germline, CDR1 is MNHEY, CDR2 SMNVEV (reference sequence). CDR3 size: 13 residues.

The rearrangement joins TRBV2 to TRBJ1-5, with D unclear. The CDR3 covers 15 residues. V lost 6 bases and J lost 3, with 15 bases in between. The germline gives CDR1 SNHLY, CDR2 FYNNEI. CDR3 nucleotide sequence: TGTGCCAGCAGGGTAGTCGGGGTGATCAATCAGCCCCAGCATTTT. This gives the protein CASRVVGVINQPQHF.

V gene TRBV11-3 combines with J gene TRBJ1-4; 7 bases fit TRBD1. With V trimmed by 1 base and J by 6 bases, 5 bases remained unmatched. CDR1 SGHNT and CDR2 YENEEA come from the germline V gene. CDR3 length: 15 residues. CDR3 in DNA: TGTGCCAGCAGCTTAGTTGGGACAGATCATGAAAAACTGTTTTTT. It codes for CASSLVGTDHEKLFF.

V is TRBV7-8 and J is TRBJ1-1; 8 bases line up with TRBD1. Trimming removed 3 bases from V and 2 bases from J; junction bases left unmatched: 5. CDR1 and CDR2 from the germline V gene are SGHVS and FQNEAQ. This CDR3 contains 15 residues. CDR3 protein: CASSFRTGPNTEAFF. The CDR3 DNA sequence: TGTGCCAGCAGCTTCAGGACAGGGCCAAACACTGAAGCTTTCTTT.

The genes are TRBV7-2 and TRBJ2-7, with D maybe TRBD2 (6 bases). Per the germline V gene, CDR1 is SGHTA and CDR2 is FQGNSA. This CDR3 contains 13 residues. Trimming shortened V by 3 bases and J by 7 bases, and 13 bases separated the two germline ends. The CDR3 region has the DNA TGTGCCAGCAGCTTTGGCCCCAGCGGGGAGCAGTACTTC. Translating it yields CASSFGPSGEQYF. The full variable domain, rest sourced from reference TRBV7-2 and TRBJ2-7, is GAGVSQSPSNKVTEKGKDVELRCDPISGHTALYWYRQSLGQGLEFLIYFQGNSAPDKSGLPSDRFSAERTGGSVSTLTIQRTQQEDSAVYLCASSFGPSGEQYFGPGTRLTVT.

The chain couples TRBV20-1 to TRBJ1-2, with no clear D. Trimming shortened V by 0 bases and J by 8 bases, and 7 bases separated the two germline ends. This CDR3 comprises 11 residues. The V gene's germline CDR1 is DFQATT and CDR2 SNEGSKA (reference sequence). The CDR3 bases are TGCAGTGCTAGAGATATTCCCGGCTACACCTTC. It codes for CSARDIPGYTF.

The chain has TRBV11-2 and TRBJ2-3, with D uncertain. The CDR3 has 14 residues. CDR1 is SGHAT and CDR2 is FQNNGV in the germline V gene. V lost 5 bases and J 0 bases, leaving 9 bases between the germline ends. The CDR3 region has the DNA TGTGCCAGCAGCGAGCGAGCTAGCACAGATACGCAGTATTTT. It specifies CASSERASTDTQYF.